The rows below give T cell receptor beta chains drawn from one sample of a study of blood T cell repertoires in COVID-19. The data were produced by immunoSEQ multiplex PCR, yet TCRdb's version contains in-frame clones alone and is incomplete. The repertoire consists of about 64,000 clones, with under 95% occurring once and the leading ten covering 1.6%. The sequencing input was peripheral blood. Source of these receptors: a human donor in a cohort sampled during active COVID-19. The CDR3 runs from the conserved cysteine through the conserved F or W. D genes are given only for firm matches. Clone size appears in some rows only: once, few, many, or a class for an expanded clone.

clone size	D gene	V gene	J gene	CDR3 protein	CDR3 DNA
-	TRBD2	TRBV4-1	TRBJ2-7	CASSQVVAGNSYEQYF	TGCGCCAGCAGCCAAGTGGTAGCGGGAAACTCCTACGAGCAGTACTTC
-	TRBD2	TRBV28	TRBJ2-3	CAAYPPSGRIAADTQYF	TGTGCCGCCTACCCCCCCAGCGGGAGGATAGCGGCAGATACGCAGTATTTT
-	TRBD1	TRBV6-2/TRBV6-3	TRBJ2-7	CASSYTGTGVHEQYF	TGTGCCAGCAGTTACACCGGGACAGGAGTCCACGAGCAGTACTTC
-	TRBD1	TRBV5-1	TRBJ2-5	CASSYGTGGWETQYF	TGCGCCAGCAGCTATGGGACAGGGGGCTGGGAGACCCAGTACTTC
-	-	TRBV19	TRBJ1-5	CASSVHNSNQPQHF	TGTGCCAGTAGTGTACACAATAGCAATCAGCCCCAGCATTTT
-	TRBD2	TRBV24-1	TRBJ2-2	CATSAWGGNTGELFF	TGTGCCACCAGCGCTTGGGGGGGGAACACCGGGGAGCTGTTTTTT
-	TRBD1	TRBV24-1	TRBJ2-1	CATGTGYNEQFF	TGTGCCACAGGGACAGGGTACAATGAGCAGTTCTTC
few	TRBD1	TRBV7-2	TRBJ1-1	CASRDRGWTEAFF	TGTGCCAGCAGAGACAGGGGGTGGACTGAAGCTTTCTTT
once	TRBD1	TRBV5-1	TRBJ2-3	CASSLPGQGASDTQYF	TGCGCCAGCAGCTTACCGGGACAGGGGGCGTCAGATACGCAGTATTTT
-	-	TRBV18	TRBJ1-4	CASSPGKTNEKLFF	TGTGCCAGCTCCCCGGGAAAAACTAATGAAAAACTGTTTTTT
-	-	TRBV18	TRBJ2-5	CASSPRLAQETQYF	TGTGCCAGCTCACCAAGACTGGCCCAAGAGACCCAGTACTTC
-	-	TRBV9	TRBJ1-1	CASSVGPEGDTEAFF	TGTGCCAGCAGCGTGGGACCTGAGGGGGACACTGAAGCTTTCTTT
-	-	TRBV5-1	TRBJ2-2	CASSLKTDTGELFF	TGCGCCAGCAGCCTAAAGACAGACACCGGGGAGCTGTTTTTT
-	-	TRBV28	TRBJ1-6	CASSPLSRNSPLHF	TGTGCCAGCAGTCCTCTAAGCCGCAATTCACCCCTCCACTTT
many	-	TRBV10-1	TRBJ1-2	CASSLRGVKYGYTF	TGCGCCAGCAGCTTGAGAGGAGTGAAATATGGCTACACCTTC
-	-	TRBV27	TRBJ1-6	CASSLMIPRVGGNSPLHF	TGTGCCAGCAGTTTAATGATACCCCGGGTAGGGGGTAATTCACCCCTCCACTTT
-	-	TRBV5-4	TRBJ1-5	CASSLQGGQPQHF	TGTGCCAGCAGCCTACAGGGTGGACAGCCCCAGCATTTT
-	-	TRBV5-4	TRBJ2-7	CASSWSSYEQYF	TGTGCCAGCAGCTGGTCCAGCTACGAGCAGTACTTC
-	-	TRBV29-1	TRBJ2-5	CSVDRQQETQYF	TGCAGCGTTGATCGTCAGCAAGAGACCCAGTACTTC
-	TRBD1	TRBV6-2/TRBV6-3	TRBJ2-7	CASSYYLPGQGSYEQYF	TGTGCCAGCAGTTACTACTTACCGGGACAGGGCTCCTACGAGCAGTACTTC
-	TRBD1	TRBV18	TRBJ1-6	CASSATGEGYSPLHF	TGTGCCAGCTCAGCGACAGGGGAGGGGTATTCACCCCTCCACTTT
-	-	TRBV6-1	TRBJ1-4	CASSELGAGEKLFF	TGTGCCAGCAGTGAACTGGGGGCTGGTGAAAAACTGTTTTTT
-	TRBD1	TRBV3-1/TRBV3-2	TRBJ2-7	CASSPFSGTGGYEQYF	TGTGCCAGCAGCCCTTTTTCCGGGACAGGGGGCTACGAGCAGTACTTC
-	-	TRBV18	TRBJ1-5	CASSPGRVSNQPQHF	TGTGCCAGCTCACCGGGCAGGGTCAGCAATCAGCCCCAGCATTTT
-	TRBD1	TRBV9	TRBJ1-2	CASSEPTGGYTF	TGTGCCAGCAGCGAACCGACAGGGGGCTACACCTTC
-	-	TRBV28	TRBJ1-5	CASRGGAGQPQHF	TGTGCCAGCAGGGGGGGGGCTGGTCAGCCCCAGCATTTT
-	TRBD1	TRBV7-8	TRBJ2-2	CASRPRDRVTELFF	TGTGCCAGCAGACCTCGGGACAGGGTGACAGAGCTGTTTTTT
-	-	TRBV7-8	TRBJ2-7	CASSLVEGEQYF	TGTGCCAGCAGCTTAGTAGAGGGCGAGCAGTACTTC
-	-	TRBV7-9	TRBJ2-7	CASILGGGYEQYF	-
-	-	TRBV6-2/TRBV6-3	TRBJ1-5	CASSYFSGSQQPQHF	TGTGCCAGCAGTTACTTTTCAGGTTCGCAACAGCCCCAGCATTTT
-	-	TRBV11-2	TRBJ2-3	CASSLSGTSTDTQYF	TGTGCCAGCAGCTTGAGCGGAACGAGCACAGATACGCAGTATTTT
once	-	TRBV7-2	TRBJ2-7	CASSGPGTYEQYF	TGTGCCAGCAGCGGACCGGGAACCTACGAGCAGTACTTC
-	-	TRBV12-3/TRBV12-4	TRBJ1-2	CASILQAGYGYTF	TGTGCCAGCATCTTGCAAGCGGGATATGGCTACACCTTC
-	-	TRBV27	TRBJ1-4	CASSLVLGEGLKLFF	TGTGCCAGCAGTTTAGTTTTGGGCGAGGGATTAAAACTGTTTTTT
-	TRBD2	TRBV7-8	TRBJ2-1	CASSSVAGTNEQFF	TGTGCCAGCAGCTCTGTAGCGGGAACCAATGAGCAGTTCTTC
-	-	TRBV24-1	TRBJ2-5	CATSDFGFRGETQYF	TGTGCCACCAGTGATTTTGGTTTCCGGGGAGAGACCCAGTACTTC
-	-	TRBV5-1	TRBJ2-6	CASSLLNGASGANVLTF	TGCGCCAGCAGCTTGTTAAACGGTGCCTCTGGGGCCAACGTCCTGACTTTC
-	-	TRBV4-2	TRBJ2-3	CASSQEYGGSTDTQYF	TGTGCCAGCAGCCAAGAATATGGCGGCAGCACAGATACGCAGTATTTT
once	-	TRBV27	TRBJ1-4	CASSLYPSGANEKLFF	TGTGCCAGCAGTTTATACCCGTCCGGGGCTAATGAAAAACTGTTTTTT
-	-	TRBV28	TRBJ2-7	CASTSWQVLYEQYF	TGTGCCAGCACTAGCTGGCAGGTCCTATACGAGCAGTACTTC
-	-	TRBV5-5	TRBJ2-1	CASSLKPYDNEQFF	TGTGCCAGCAGCTTGAAGCCCTATGACAATGAGCAGTTCTTC
few	TRBD2	TRBV19	TRBJ2-2	CASRGGATGELFF	TGTGCCAGTAGGGGAGGGGCCACCGGGGAGCTGTTTTTT
few	TRBD1	TRBV19	TRBJ2-2	CAGTRTGGGGELFF	TGTGCCGGAACAAGGACAGGGGGAGGCGGGGAGCTGTTTTTT
-	TRBD2	TRBV6-5	TRBJ2-7	CASSLREGGSYEQYF	TGTGCCAGCAGTTTGCGGGAGGGCGGCTCCTACGAGCAGTACTTC
-	TRBD2	TRBV19	TRBJ2-3	CASRRQGGRLAGAWSTDTQYF	TGTGCCAGTAGAAGACAGGGAGGTCGGCTAGCGGGAGCGTGGAGCACAGATACGCAGTATTTT
-	TRBD1	TRBV7-9	TRBJ2-1	CASSPPGQGYYEQFF	TGTGCCAGCAGCCCGCCGGGACAGGGTTATTATGAGCAGTTCTTC
-	TRBD1	TRBV4-3	TRBJ2-2	CASSQDGGQGIGELFF	TGCGCCAGCAGCCAAGATGGTGGACAGGGGATCGGGGAGCTGTTTTTT
-	-	TRBV21-1	TRBJ2-5	CASSNGQGIEETQYF	TGTGCCAGCAGCAATGGGCAGGGGATCGAAGAGACCCAGTACTTC
-	-	TRBV28	TRBJ2-6	CASSFPASGGANVLTF	TGTGCCAGCAGTTTCCCAGCGTCGGGTGGGGCCAACGTCCTGACTTTC
-	TRBD1	TRBV4-1	TRBJ2-7	CASSQDLDREYEQYF	TGCGCCAGCAGCCAAGATCTAGACAGGGAGTACGAGCAGTACTTC
-	-	TRBV28	TRBJ1-3	CASRVRVGNTIYF	TGTGCCAGCAGGGTGAGGGTAGGAAACACCATATATTTT
-	-	TRBV5-1	TRBJ2-6	CASSLEGAGANVLTF	TGCGCCAGCAGCTTGGAAGGGGCGGGGGCCAACGTCCTGACTTTC
-	TRBD2	TRBV7-2	TRBJ2-5	CASSLVLLAGATETQYF	TGTGCCAGCAGCTTAGTCCTCCTAGCGGGCGCTACGGAGACCCAGTACTTC
-	TRBD2	TRBV9	TRBJ2-5	CASSVRGTSEETQYF	TGTGCCAGCAGCGTTCGAGGGACTAGCGAAGAGACCCAGTACTTC